The 3 T cell receptor beta chains presented below share a single source sample, sequenced in a study of OX40 agonist ivuxolimab in advanced cancers. Measured with immunoSEQ multiplex PCR; TCRdb has only the in-frame clones, and not every one. The repertoire holds roughly 80,000 clones, around 90% seen once, with 0.3% to 0.4% in the top ten. The sequenced sample was CD4+ or CD8+ T cells sorted from blood, obtained in a trial of the OX40 agonist ivuxolimab. These receptors came from an adult with an advanced solid tumor such as melanoma, head and neck, liver or kidney cancer.

This chain uses TRBV29-1 with TRBJ1-5; TRBD1 aligns across 12 bases. The CDR3 is 16 amino acids. J gave up 4 bases and V 4 bases, and 8 bases lay outside the gene matches. CDR1 is SQVTM, CDR2 ANQGSEA, per germline. This CDR3 reads CSVGGGTGGSNQPQHF. CDR3 DNA: TGCAGCGTTGGTGGCGGGACAGGGGGCTCGAATCAGCCCCAGCATTTT.

The chain links TRBV7-8 to TRBJ2-7; 10 nucleotides line up with TRBD1. Germline V lookup: CDR1 SGHVS, CDR2 FQNEAQ. CDR3 length: 15 amino acids. Trimming removed 1 base from V and 2 bases from J; junction bases left unmatched: 2. This CDR3 is CASSLVGQGAYEQYF. The CDR3 DNA is TGTGCCAGCAGCTTAGTTGGACAGGGGGCCTACGAGCAGTACTTC.

V gene TRBV5-6 combines with J gene TRBJ2-3; D possibly matches TRBD1 or TRBD2 (5 bases each). The V end lost 1 base, the J end lost 4 bases, and 16 bases lay between the germline ends. CDR3 size: 16 residues. Germline V CDR1 and CDR2: SGHDT, YYEEEE. The CDR3 spells CASSLLGTDPSDTQYF. CDR3 nucleotide sequence: TGTGCCAGCAGCTTGCTTGGGACGGATCCGTCAGATACGCAGTATTTT. Full variable domain (missing parts from reference TRBV5-6 and TRBJ2-3): DAGVTQSPTHLIKTRGQQVTLRCSPKSGHDTVSWYQQALGQGPQFIFQYYEEEERQRGNFPDRFSGHQFPNYSSELNVNALLLGDSALYLCASSLLGTDPSDTQYFGPGTRLTVL.